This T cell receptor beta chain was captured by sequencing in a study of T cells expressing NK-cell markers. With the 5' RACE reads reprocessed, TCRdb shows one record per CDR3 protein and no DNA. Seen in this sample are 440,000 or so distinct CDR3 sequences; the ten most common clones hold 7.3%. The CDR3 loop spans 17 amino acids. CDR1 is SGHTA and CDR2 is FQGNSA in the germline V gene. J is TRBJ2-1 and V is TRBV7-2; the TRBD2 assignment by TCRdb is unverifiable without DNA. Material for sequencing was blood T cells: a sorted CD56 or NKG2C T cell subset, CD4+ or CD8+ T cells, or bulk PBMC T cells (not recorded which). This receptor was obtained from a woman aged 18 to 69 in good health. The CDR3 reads CASSRTGREGGMNEQFF.